These 8 T cell receptor beta chains were sequenced from one sample in a study of T cell changes during pregnancy in multiple sclerosis. Produced via immunoSEQ multiplex PCR; TCRdb's table is partial and in-frame only. This sample yields tens of thousands of clones, of which around 90% are seen a single time; 0.8% to 0.95% belongs to the top ten. The starting material was peripheral blood, obtained before pregnancy. The receptors were gathered from a female donor with multiple sclerosis, enrolled in a pregnancy study.

The chain combines TRBV28 with TRBJ2-1, with D perhaps matching TRBD2 (6 bases). Germline V gene lookup returns CDR1 MDHEN and CDR2 SYDVKM. The germline V and J ends were trimmed by 7 bases and 0 bases, with 13 bases remaining between them. There are 15 residues in the CDR3. The CDR3 region is CASTRPGVSYNEQFF. The CDR3, as DNA: TGTGCCAGCACCCGGCCGGGAGTCTCCTACAATGAGCAGTTCTTC.

The V and J genes are TRBV7-6 and TRBJ2-5; the D gene is possibly TRBD1 (5 bases). The germline gives CDR1 SGHVS, CDR2 FNYEAQ. This CDR3 comprises 14 residues. The V gene lost 8 bases and the J gene lost 3 bases, with 16 bases spanning the gap. In DNA, the CDR3 is TGTGCCAGCCAAGGAAGGTCCAGGGAAGAGACCCAGTACTTC. This gives the protein CASQGRSREETQYF.

The CDR3 sequence: CAISRTGLNTEAFF. In DNA, the CDR3 is TGTGCCATCAGCAGGACAGGGTTGAACACTGAAGCTTTCTTT. This chain links TRBV10-3 with TRBJ1-1; 8 bases line up with TRBD1. J was trimmed by 0 bases and V by 6 bases; bases with no gene match: 3. Per germline, CDR1 ENHRY and CDR2 SYGVKD. The CDR3 covers 14 residues.

This clone was recorded only once. The gene calls are TRBV30 and TRBJ2-2, with 15 positions matching TRBD2. V was pared by 8 bases and J by 6 bases, with 13 bases of the junction left unmatched. Germline lookup yields CDR1 GTSNPN and CDR2 SVGIG (reference sequence). The CDR3 is made up of 17 amino acids. CDR3 amino acids: CALRLGLAGGISGELFF. The CDR3 bases are TGTGCCCTCAGATTGGGACTAGCGGGAGGTATCTCCGGGGAGCTGTTTTTT.

This sequence joins TRBV2 and TRBJ2-7; no clear D gene. Germline V CDR1 and CDR2: SNHLY, FYNNEI. The CDR3 totals 12 residues. Trimming stripped 3 bases from V and 3 bases from J, with 6 bases between. CDR3 sequence (DNA): TGTGCCAGCAGTGAGGTGAGCTACGAGCAGTACTTC. It yields the protein CASSEVSYEQYF.

The rearrangement joins TRBV19 to TRBJ1-1; D not resolved. Germline assignment: CDR1 LNHDA and CDR2 SQIVND (reference sequence). This CDR3 is built from 13 residues. Trimming shortened V by 2 bases and J by 1 base, and 5 bases separated the two germline ends. CDR3 loop: CASSIPENTEAFF. CDR3 in DNA: TGTGCCAGTAGTATACCAGAGAACACTGAAGCTTTCTTT.

This chain connects TRBV18 to TRBJ2-7; D might be TRBD1 (6 bases). The V gene's germline CDR1 is KGHSH and CDR2 LQKENI. The CDR3 sequence is 12 residues long. V lost 4 bases to trimming and J lost 7 bases, with 11 bases between them. CDR3 in DNA: TGTGCCAGCTCACTAAACAGGGAGGAGCAGTACTTC. It translates to CASSLNREEQYF. Full variable domain (missing parts from reference TRBV18 and TRBJ2-7): NAGVMQNPRHLVRRRGQEARLRCSPMKGHSHVYWYRQLPEEGLKFMVYLQKENIIDESGMPKERFSAEFPKEGPSILRIQQVVRGDSAAYFCASSLNREEQYFGPGTRLTVT.

The chain joins TRBV5-1 to TRBJ2-1; 9 bases match TRBD2. V lost 1 base, J lost 3 bases, and 2 bases stayed unmatched. CDR3 length equals 15 residues. Per germline, CDR1 SGHRS and CDR2 YFSETQ. CDR3 nucleotide sequence: TGCGCCAGCAGCTTGTTAGCGGGAGTCTACAATGAGCAGTTCTTC. Protein sequence: CASSLLAGVYNEQFF. Based on the CDR3 plus reference TRBV5-1 and TRBJ2-1, the full variable domain is KAGVTQTPRYLIKTRGQQVTLSCSPISGHRSVSWYQQTPGQGLQFLFEYFSETQRNKGNFPGRFSGRQFSNSRSEMNVSTLELGDSALYLCASSLLAGVYNEQFFGPGTRLTVL.